The 4 T cell receptor beta chains below come from one sample, sequenced in a study of blood T cell repertoires in COVID-19. The assay was immunoSEQ multiplex PCR, and TCRdb's table has in-frame clones only and misses some. The table lists approximately 250,000 clones, around 85% of them singletons. Input material: peripheral blood. The receptors derive from a woman aged 60-70 years with active or convalescent COVID-19.

The chain employs TRBV11-3 and TRBJ2-1; unclear D gene. This CDR3 region has 14 residues. Germline V gene data show CDR1 as SGHNT and CDR2 as YENEEA. V was cut by 0 bases and J by 4 bases, with 7 bases left in between. CDR3 sequence: CASSLDPIYNEQFF. The CDR3 DNA reads as TGTGCCAGCAGCTTAGACCCCATTTACAATGAGCAGTTCTTC.

The V call is TRBV3-1 (or the pseudogene TRBV3-2), the J call TRBJ2-3; 9 nucleotides align to TRBD2. V trimming: 4 bases; J trimming: 4 bases; junction bases outside the gene matches: 12. This CDR3 comprises 17 residues. Per germline, CDR1 LGHDT and CDR2 YNNKEL (reference sequence). In nucleotides, the CDR3 is TGTGCCAGCAGCCTACCGATCGGCGGGGGGGTACCAGATACGCAGTATTTT. It encodes CASSLPIGGGVPDTQYF.

V and J are TRBV24-1 and TRBJ2-2, with TRBD1 identical over 7 bases. The trim removed 6 bases at V and 2 bases at J, leaving 8 bases unmatched. The CDR3 covers 16 residues. The germline CDR1 and CDR2 sequences are KGHDR and SFDVKD. CDR3 sequence: CATSHLGTDNTGELFF. The DNA of the CDR3 is TGTGCCACCAGTCACCTCGGGACAGACAACACCGGGGAGCTGTTTTTT.

V is TRBV3-1 (or the pseudogene TRBV3-2) and J is TRBJ1-4; 8 nucleotides match TRBD1. V shed 4 bases, J shed 7 bases, and the junction held 14 bases outside the gene matches. CDR1 is LGHDT, CDR2 YNNKEL, per germline (reference sequence). The CDR3 runs to 17 residues. The CDR3 DNA reads as TGTGCCAGCAGCCTTGGGACAGGATTTTTTGGTGGTGAAAAACTGTTTTTT. Its protein is CASSLGTGFFGGEKLFF.